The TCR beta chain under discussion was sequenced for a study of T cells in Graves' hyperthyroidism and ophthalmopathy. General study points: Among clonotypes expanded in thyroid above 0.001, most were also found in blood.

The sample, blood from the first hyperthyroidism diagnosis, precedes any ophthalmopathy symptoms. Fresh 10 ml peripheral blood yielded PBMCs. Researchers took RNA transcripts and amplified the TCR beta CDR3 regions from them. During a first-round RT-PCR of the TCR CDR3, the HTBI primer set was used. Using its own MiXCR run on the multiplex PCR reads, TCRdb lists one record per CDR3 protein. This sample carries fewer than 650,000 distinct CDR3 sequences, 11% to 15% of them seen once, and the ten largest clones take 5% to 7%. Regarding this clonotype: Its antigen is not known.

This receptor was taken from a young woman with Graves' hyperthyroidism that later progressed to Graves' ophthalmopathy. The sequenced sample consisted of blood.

CDR3 sequence (DNA): TGTGCCAGCAGTGATCCCGGGGGCCCCCGGGGCTACACCTTC. Its translation: CASSDPGGPRGYTF. V gene TRBV25-1 combines with J gene TRBJ1-2; possibly TRBD1 for D (6 bases). The CDR3 extends over 14 amino acids. Trimming took 3 bases from V and 8 from J, leaving 16 bases between them. CDR1 and CDR2 from the germline V gene are MGHDK and SYGVNS.